The rows below give T cell receptor beta chains drawn from one sample of a study of blood T cell repertoires in COVID-19. This table comes from immunoSEQ multiplex PCR, and its TCRdb copy is limited to in-frame clones, with some not included. This sample has 390,000 or so clones, with roughly 85% found just once. Sample: peripheral blood. The receptors derive from a woman aged 25-40 years with active or convalescent COVID-19. Both conserved end residues are part of each CDR3. The D gene is left open where the match is weak. Clone sizes are given selectively: once, few, many, or a class where the clone is expanded.

.,TRBD2,TRBJ2-5,TRBV6-5,CASMVPAGTQETQYF,TGTGCCAGCATGGTTCCAGCGGGGACCCAAGAGACCCAGTACTTC
.,TRBD1,TRBJ1-1,TRBV3-1/TRBV3-2,CASSHLTGVNTEAFF,TGTGCCAGCAGCCATTTGACAGGGGTGAACACTGAAGCTTTCTTT
.,TRBD2,TRBJ2-3,TRBV10-3,CAISSGGYTDTQYF,TGTGCCATCTCTAGCGGGGGGTACACAGATACGCAGTATTTT
once,TRBD1,TRBJ2-6,TRBV6-5,CASGTGTTNVLTF,TGTGCCAGCGGGACAGGGACAACCAACGTCCTGACTTTC
.,.,TRBJ1-3,TRBV11-2,CASSLSNPGHTIYF,TGTGCCAGCAGCTTGTCTAATCCCGGTCACACCATATATTTT
.,TRBD2,TRBJ2-3,TRBV30,CAWKGLAGRTDTQYF,TGTGCCTGGAAGGGACTAGCGGGGCGTACAGATACGCAGTATTTT
.,.,TRBJ1-3,TRBV6-5,CASSYSIRVGNTIYF,TGTGCCAGCAGTTACTCGATCAGGGTTGGAAACACCATATATTTT
.,TRBD2,TRBJ2-3,TRBV9,CASSASGGTDTQYF,TGTGCCAGCAGCGCAAGCGGGGGCACAGATACGCAGTATTTT
.,TRBD1,TRBJ1-2,TRBV5-6,CASSFRGTGDIYTF,TGTGCCAGCAGCTTCCGCGGGACAGGGGATATCTACACCTTC
.,.,TRBJ1-5,TRBV6-6,CASSYYGQLDQPQHF,TGTGCCAGCAGTTACTACGGACAGTTGGATCAGCCCCAGCATTTT
.,TRBD2,TRBJ2-2,TRBV4-2,CASSQRPLAGEINTGELFF,TGTGCCAGCAGCCAAAGGCCGCTAGCGGGAGAGATTAACACCGGGGAGCTGTTTTTT
few,.,TRBJ2-1,TRBV7-9,CASSPLLYNEQFF,TGTGCCAGCAGCCCCCTACTTTACAATGAGCAGTTCTTC
.,.,TRBJ2-1,TRBV5-1,CASSLEGRPYNEQFF,TGCGCCAGCAGCTTGGAGGGGAGGCCCTACAATGAGCAGTTCTTC
.,TRBD2,TRBJ2-7,TRBV29-1,CSVGDGWSGGEQYF,TGCAGCGTTGGTGATGGGTGGTCGGGGGGGGAGCAGTACTTC
.,TRBD1,TRBJ2-1,TRBV7-9,CASSYFGQASNEQFF,TGTGCCAGCAGCTATTTTGGACAGGCTTCCAATGAGCAGTTCTTC
.,.,TRBJ1-2,TRBV30,CAWSKGVGYTF,TGTGCCTGGAGTAAGGGGGTTGGCTACACCTTC
.,.,TRBJ1-5,TRBV6-6,CASRSTGNRDQPQHF,TGTGCCAGCAGATCCACAGGGAACAGGGATCAGCCCCAGCATTTT
.,TRBD1,TRBJ1-2,TRBV19,CASNGDRGDEYGYTF,TGTGCCAGTAATGGAGACAGGGGCGACGAGTATGGCTACACCTTC
.,TRBD1,TRBJ1-4,TRBV29-1,CSVREQGITEKLFF,TGCAGCGTTAGGGAACAGGGGATCACTGAAAAACTGTTTTTT
.,TRBD1,TRBJ2-3,TRBV6-1,CASSGGTALTPTDTQYF,TGTGCCAGCAGTGGGGGGACAGCCCTCACCCCTACAGATACGCAGTATTTT
.,.,TRBJ2-7,TRBV29-1,CSVAAAAEWDEQYF,TGCAGCGTCGCAGCCGCGGCAGAATGGGACGAGCAGTACTTC
.,.,TRBJ1-1,TRBV18,CASSPTGTRTEAFF,TGTGCCAGCTCACCGACCGGGACAAGGACTGAAGCTTTCTTT
.,TRBD1,TRBJ1-5,TRBV2,CASSTGTGRNQPQHF,TGTGCCAGCAGCACCGGGACAGGTCGCAATCAGCCCCAGCATTTT
.,.,TRBJ1-3,TRBV12-3/TRBV12-4,CASSVYSGNTIYF,TGTGCCAGCAGTGTATACTCTGGAAACACCATATATTTT
.,.,TRBJ1-5,TRBV7-8,CASSSGASSDQPQHF,TGTGCCAGCAGCTCAGGGGCTAGTAGCGATCAGCCCCAGCATTTT
.,TRBD1,TRBJ2-7,TRBV19,CASSYGTASYEQYF,TGTGCCAGTAGTTATGGGACAGCCTCCTACGAGCAGTACTTC
.,.,TRBJ2-2,TRBV30,CACSGAFTGELFF,TGTGCCTGCTCGGGAGCTTTCACCGGGGAGCTGTTTTTT
.,.,TRBJ2-7,TRBV4-1,CASSQEPGVIYEQYF,TGCGCCAGCAGCCAAGAGCCAGGGGTTATCTACGAGCAGTACTTC
.,TRBD2,TRBJ2-1,TRBV5-1,CASSSGLADYNEQFF,TGCGCCAGCAGCAGCGGACTAGCGGACTACAATGAGCAGTTCTTC
.,.,TRBJ1-4,TRBV21-1,CASSAKWGKMTGGCEKLFF,TGTGCCAGCAGCGCCAAGTGGGGAAAGATGACAGGGGGTTGTGAAAAACTGTTTTTT
.,.,TRBJ1-4,TRBV5-5,CASSLGGATNEKLFF,TGTGCCAGCAGCTTGGGAGGTGCAACTAATGAAAAACTGTTTTTT
.,TRBD2,TRBJ2-3,TRBV5-4,CASSYGTRSATDTQYF,TGTGCCAGCAGCTACGGGACTAGATCTGCCACAGATACGCAGTATTTT
.,TRBD1,TRBJ1-1,TRBV12-3/TRBV12-4,CASTRTGNTEAFF,TGTGCCAGCACCCGGACAGGGAACACTGAAGCTTTCTTT
few,.,TRBJ2-2,TRBV6-6,CASSPTTSTANTGELFF,TGTGCCAGCAGTCCGACAACCTCGACAGCGAACACCGGGGAGCTGTTTTTT
.,TRBD1,TRBJ1-1,TRBV5-1,CASSWAPGQDTEAFF,TGCGCCAGCAGCTGGGCCCCGGGACAGGACACTGAAGCTTTCTTT
.,.,TRBJ1-2,TRBV4-1,CASSHGVGYGYTF,TGCGCCAGCAGCCACGGGGTCGGTTATGGCTACACCTTC
.,.,TRBJ1-2,TRBV6-5,CASNQPGANYGYTF,TGTGCCAGCAACCAACCCGGGGCTAACTATGGCTACACCTTC
.,TRBD1,TRBJ2-1,TRBV5-6,CASRRQGAYNEQFF,TGTGCCAGCAGGAGACAGGGGGCCTACAATGAGCAGTTCTTC
.,TRBD1,TRBJ1-2,TRBV5-6,CASSWDRDGYTF,TGTGCCAGCAGCTGGGACAGGGATGGCTACACCTTC
.,.,TRBJ1-4,TRBV6-1,CASSDGSEKLFF,TGTGCCAGCAGTGATGGTAGTGAAAAACTGTTTTTT
.,.,TRBJ1-1,TRBV9,CASSVESDMNTEAFF,TGTGCCAGCAGCGTAGAGTCGGACATGAACACTGAAGCTTTCTTT
.,.,TRBJ1-6,TRBV3-1/TRBV3-2,CASSPPLGSPLHF,TGTGCCAGCAGCCCTCCTCTCGGTTCACCCCTCCACTTT
.,TRBD1,TRBJ2-3,TRBV7-9,CASSQDRGNTDTQYF,TGTGCCAGCAGCCAGGACAGGGGGAACACAGATACGCAGTATTTT
.,TRBD2,TRBJ2-4,TRBV7-8,CASSLAGTSGRKNIQYF,TGTGCCAGCAGCTTAGCCGGGACTAGCGGGAGAAAAAACATTCAGTACTTC
.,.,TRBJ1-1,TRBV27,CASSTYNTEAFF,TGTGCCAGCAGTACCTATAACACTGAAGCTTTCTTT
.,TRBD2,TRBJ2-7,TRBV14,CASSQGLLAAAYEQYF,TGTGCCAGCAGCCAAGGCCTCCTAGCGGCGGCCTACGAGCAGTACTTC
.,.,TRBJ1-1,TRBV10-1,CASNPPGTEAFF,TGCGCCAGCAATCCTCCAGGTACTGAAGCTTTCTTT
.,TRBD2,TRBJ2-1,TRBV4-2,CASSQGTSGLRNEQFF,TGTGCCAGCAGCCAAGGTACTAGCGGGTTAAGGAATGAGCAGTTCTTC
.,.,TRBJ2-7,TRBV3-1/TRBV3-2,CASSHSTGYEQYF,TGTGCCAGCAGCCACTCGACTGGCTACGAGCAGTACTTC